The 26 T cell receptor beta chains in this list originate from one sample, sequenced in a study of response to subunit inactivated influenza vaccine. TCRdb fed the RT-PCR reads into MiXCR, producing one record per CDR3 protein. The sample lists hundreds of thousands of distinct CDR3 sequences, 14% occurring once. Sequenced here: PBMCs from blood, sampled around 14 days before vaccination. The receptors here all came from a man in his fifties or sixties who received an inactivated influenza vaccine.

The rearrangement uses TRBV5-1 and TRBJ2-2; the D call may be TRBD1 or TRBD2 (7 bases each). The V gene lost 3 bases and the J gene lost 5 bases, with 14 bases spanning the gap. The germline V gene encodes CDR1 SGHRS and CDR2 YFSETQ. The CDR3 sequence is 15 residues long. As DNA, the CDR3 is TGCGCCAGCAGCTGGGAGGGACAGAGAACCGGGGAGCTGTTTTTT. It specifies CASSWEGQRTGELFF.

This rearrangement joins TRBV9 to TRBJ1-2; TRBD1 aligns across 10 bases. The CDR3 has 14 residues. Germline lookup yields CDR1 SGDLS and CDR2 YYNGEE. V was pared by 4 bases and J by 5 bases, with 5 bases of the junction left unmatched. The CDR3 protein is CASSIGTGEYGYTF. In nucleotides, the CDR3 is TGTGCCAGCAGCATCGGGACAGGGGAATATGGCTACACCTTC.

This clonotype appeared a few times. The chain joins TRBV7-2 to TRBJ2-7; D remains ambiguous. The CDR3 consists of 16 residues. V shed 3 bases and J shed 5 bases, with 20 bases lying between them. Germline-derived CDR1 and CDR2 are SGHTA and FQGNSA. The CDR3 coding sequence is TGTGCCAGCAGCTTCCAGGTAGGGTTTGGTGGACACGAGCAGTACTTC. It is translated as CASSFQVGFGGHEQYF.

V is TRBV10-3 and J is TRBJ1-5; 9 nucleotides align to TRBD1. J was trimmed by 7 bases and V by 6 bases; bases with no gene match: 13. CDR1 and CDR2 from the germline V gene are ENHRY and SYGVKD. The CDR3 sequence is 16 residues long. CDR3 nucleotides: TGTGCCATCAGGGACCCGGGACAGGGAGGGAGGCAGCCCCAGCATTTT. Amino acid sequence: CAIRDPGQGGRQPQHF.

This chain joins TRBV6-5 and TRBJ1-4; no reliable D call. Germline V gene lookup returns CDR1 MNHEY and CDR2 SVGAGI. V dropped 2 bases and J dropped 0 bases, with 10 bases sitting between them. The CDR3 spans 16 residues. The CDR3 DNA reads as TGTGCCAGCAGTTACGGAGGGATTGCAACTAATGAAAAACTGTTTTTT. It specifies CASSYGGIATNEKLFF.

This chain connects TRBV10-3 to TRBJ2-7; weak D call: TRBD1 (6 bases). This CDR3 is 14 amino acids long. V was cut by 6 bases and J by 2 bases, with 14 bases left in between. CDR1 ENHRY and CDR2 SYGVKD come from the germline V gene. The CDR3, as DNA: TGTGCCATCAGCCCTCGACAGGATACCTACGAGCAGTACTTC. As protein: CAISPRQDTYEQYF.

The chain joins TRBV4-3 to TRBJ1-6, with TRBD1 as a possible D gene (5 bases). V gave up 3 bases and J gave up 11 bases, with 8 bases separating them. The germline V gene has CDR1 LGHNA and CDR2 YSLEER. The CDR3 covers 12 residues. The CDR3 reads CASSQQGAPLHF. The CDR3 DNA is TGCGCCAGCAGCCAGCAAGGGGCACCCCTCCACTTT.

This clonotype was recorded at least ten times. The rearrangement joins TRBV6-2 or TRBV6-3 to TRBJ2-7; 7 bases are shared with TRBD1. Trimming cost V 6 bases and J 0 bases; bases outside gene matches: 2. Germline CDR1 reads MNHEY; CDR2 reads SVGEGT. The CDR3 is 13 residues long. CDR3 DNA sequence: TGTGCCAGCAGGCGGACAGGCTCCTACGAGCAGTACTTC. Protein: CASRRTGSYEQYF.

The rearrangement joins TRBV15 to TRBJ2-1, with 7 bases that match TRBD2. CDR3 length: 15 amino acids. Germline-derived CDR1 and CDR2 are LNHNV and YYDKDF (reference sequence). Losses at the gene ends were 5 bases for V and 0 bases for J; bases not matched to a gene: 4. The DNA for the CDR3 is TGTGCCACCAGCCGGGGGGACCGCTCCTACAATGAGCAGTTCTTC. Protein: CATSRGDRSYNEQFF.

The rearrangement uses TRBV4-3 and TRBJ1-2; TRBD1 is a possible D gene (6 bases). Germline CDR1 reads LGHNA; CDR2 reads YSLEER. The CDR3 has 17 residues. The V gene lost 1 base and the J gene lost 0 bases, with 15 bases spanning the gap. The CDR3 DNA reads TGCGCCAGCAGCCAAGTCGGAAGGGGGGACTCTAACTATGGCTACACCTTC. This encodes CASSQVGRGDSNYGYTF.

This clonotype occurred a few times. J is TRBJ2-7 and V is TRBV5-1; no firm D call. The germline gives CDR1 SGHRS, CDR2 YFSETQ. V was pared by 4 bases and J by 0 bases, with 11 bases between. The CDR3 loop spans 14 amino acids. CDR3 sequence: CASSTWTDSYEQYF. CDR3 coding DNA: TGCGCCAGCAGCACCTGGACGGACTCCTACGAGCAGTACTTC.

This clonotype was counted between two and nine times. V usage is TRBV12-3 or TRBV12-4 and J usage is TRBJ2-1; 10 bases are a match to TRBD1. Trimming removed 6 bases from V and 4 bases from J; junction bases left unmatched: 6. The length of the CDR3 is 15 residues. CDR3 loop: CASRRDRGLYNEQFF. The CDR3, as DNA: TGTGCCAGCAGGCGGGACAGGGGCCTGTACAATGAGCAGTTCTTC.

The chain combines TRBV19 with TRBJ1-5, with D uncertain. The CDR3 loop spans 14 amino acids. V was shortened by 6 bases and J by 0 bases, with 9 bases between the two germline ends. Germline-derived CDR1 and CDR2 are LNHDA and SQIVND (reference sequence). CDR3 bases: TGTGCCAGTAGAGGCGAAGATAGCAATCAGCCCCAGCATTTT. This gives the protein CASRGEDSNQPQHF.

The sample holds many counts of this clonotype. This chain connects TRBV6-2 or TRBV6-3 to TRBJ2-7; D tentatively reads TRBD1 or TRBD2 (5 bases each). Germline CDR1 and CDR2: MNHEY and SVGEGT. The V end was cut by 6 bases, the J end by 4 bases, with 19 bases between. The CDR3 covers 15 residues. CDR3 nucleotides: TGTGCCAGCAGCCTCTTCGGGACGGAATTTTACGAGCAGTACTTC. It yields the protein CASSLFGTEFYEQYF.

This clonotype was seen a few times. This chain connects TRBV9 to TRBJ2-7; TRBD1 might be the D (6 bases). Germline CDR1 reads SGDLS; CDR2 reads YYNGEE. The CDR3 has 14 residues. The germline V and J ends were trimmed by 4 bases and 0 bases, with 11 bases remaining between them. The CDR3 is CASSQGGSSYEQYF. The DNA for the CDR3 is TGTGCCAGCAGCCAAGGGGGTAGCTCCTACGAGCAGTACTTC.

A note on this clonotype: Without the conserved terminal phenylalanine or tryptophan, this CDR3 likely stems from a read error. This chain connects TRBV7-9 to TRBJ1-6; TRBD1 might be the D (6 bases). CDR1 SEHNR and CDR2 FQNEAQ come from the germline V gene (reference sequence). V lost 11 bases to trimming and J lost 8 bases, with 16 bases between them. The CDR3 consists of 13 residues. This CDR3 reads CALRRTADSPLHL. As DNA, the CDR3 is TGTGCCTTGCGGCGGACAGCTGATTCACCCCTCCACCTT.

This clonotype was observed at least ten times. The chain is built from TRBV19 and TRBJ2-7; D is perhaps TRBD1 or TRBD2 (5 bases each). Germline V gene data show CDR1 as LNHDA and CDR2 as SQIVND (reference sequence). This CDR3 region has 13 residues. Trimming pared 6 bases from V and 1 base from J, leaving 10 bases between. CDR3 nucleotide sequence: TGTGCCAGTAGAAGGGACGGTTCCTACGAGCAGTACTTC. It yields the protein CASRRDGSYEQYF.

This clonotype occurred many times. The chain uses TRBV5-6 and TRBJ2-1; no firm D call. Between the trimmed V and J ends, which lost 4 bases and 6 bases, there was a span of 20 bases. There are 16 residues in the CDR3. The germline CDR1 and CDR2 sequences are SGHDT and YYEEEE. The CDR3 DNA reads as TGTGCCAGCAGCCTCTTTTTGTTAGGGCCCTCCAATGAGCAGTTCTTC. Protein: CASSLFLLGPSNEQFF.

This clonotype was observed a few times. This chain joins TRBV14 and TRBJ2-6, with D perhaps TRBD1 or TRBD2 (5 bases each). This CDR3 has 19 residues. Germline CDR1 and CDR2: SGHDN and FVKESK. Deletions cut 0 bases from V and 0 bases from J, with 15 bases between. The CDR3 sequence is CASSQDYGTPDSGANVLTF. In nucleotides, the CDR3 is TGTGCCAGCAGCCAAGATTACGGGACGCCCGACTCTGGGGCCAACGTCCTGACTTTC.

This chain links TRBV5-1 with TRBJ2-2; possibly TRBD1 for D (5 bases). This CDR3 comprises 13 residues. The V end was cut by 9 bases, the J end by 6 bases, with 15 bases between. Germline CDR1 and CDR2: SGHRS and YFSETQ. CDR3 region: CATQAGWSGELFF. DNA for the CDR3: TGCGCCACCCAGGCAGGGTGGTCCGGGGAGCTGTTTTTT.

This clonotype came up many times. The chain carries TRBV6-2 or TRBV6-3 and TRBJ2-1, with 7 bases identical to TRBD1. J lost 7 bases, V lost 4 bases, and 7 bases had no gene match. Germline-derived CDR1 and CDR2 are MNHEY and SVGEGT. There are 14 residues in the CDR3. The CDR3 DNA sequence: TGTGCCAGCAGTTCCTTCGGGACAGTTAATGAGCAGTTCTTC. This codes for CASSSFGTVNEQFF.

The rearrangement joins TRBV9 to TRBJ2-7; 10 bases are a match to TRBD1. V was clipped by 3 bases and J by 5 bases; unmatched bases: 5. This CDR3 region has 14 residues. Germline V gene sequence: CDR1 SGDLS, CDR2 YYNGEE. The CDR3 reads CASSGDRGPDEQYF. CDR3 coding DNA: TGTGCCAGCAGCGGAGACAGGGGGCCGGACGAGCAGTACTTC.

The chain has TRBV12-3 or TRBV12-4 and TRBJ2-7; no reliable D call. V lost 2 bases to trimming and J lost 2 bases, with 7 bases between them. This CDR3 is built from 13 residues. CDR3 sequence: CASSLSITYEQYF. In DNA, the CDR3 is TGTGCCAGCAGTTTATCTATTACCTACGAGCAGTACTTC.

The rearrangement uses TRBV5-6 and TRBJ1-1; D gene uncertain. Germline V gene sequence: CDR1 SGHDT, CDR2 YYEEEE. CDR3 length: 13 amino acids. The ends were cut back, 1 base at V and 6 bases at J, with 10 bases in the middle. This CDR3 reads CASSLKLLSEAFF. Written as DNA, the CDR3 is TGTGCCAGCAGCTTGAAACTTTTGTCTGAAGCTTTCTTT.

The chain uses TRBV24-1 and TRBJ2-1; 9 bases map to TRBD1. Trimming cost V 1 base and J 0 bases; bases outside gene matches: 9. The CDR3 runs to 19 residues. Germline CDR1 is KGHDR and CDR2 is SFDVKD. CDR3 loop: CATSDFYRGRGPSYNEQFF. In DNA, the CDR3 is TGTGCCACCAGTGATTTCTACAGGGGGCGAGGTCCCTCCTACAATGAGCAGTTCTTC.

The V and J genes are TRBV7-2 and TRBJ2-7; 8 bases map to TRBD1. Trimming at V came to 0 bases and at J to 5 bases, leaving 3 bases not matched to a gene. This CDR3 region has 14 residues. Germline values: CDR1 SGHTA, CDR2 FQGNSA. CDR3 coding DNA: TGTGCCAGCAGCTTAGCGGCAGGGGGCCACGAGCAGTACTTC. Translating gives CASSLAAGGHEQYF. The full variable domain, its missing parts supplied by reference TRBV7-2 and TRBJ2-7, is GAGVSQSPSNKVTEKGKDVELRCDPISGHTALYWYRQSLGQGLEFLIYFQGNSAPDKSGLPSDRFSAERTGGSVSTLTIQRTQQEDSAVYLCASSLAAGGHEQYFGPGTRLTVT.